These T cell receptor beta chains were read from a single sample in a study of OX40 agonist ivuxolimab in advanced cancers. Profiling relied on immunoSEQ multiplex PCR, and the TCRdb table lists in-frame clones only, not all of them. The table lists 55,000 to 80,000 clones, roughly 86% of them singletons. The source material was CD4+ or CD8+ T cells sorted from blood, sampled in a trial of the OX40 agonist ivuxolimab. Receptors originate from an adult with an advanced solid tumor such as melanoma, head and neck, liver or kidney cancer. The conserved cysteine and the conserved F or W are not part of the CDR3 here. The order of the fields is CDR3 protein, V gene, clone size. Size is omitted from some rows. Given values are once, few, many or a class for expanded clones.

CDR3: ASSFPGTNEKLF; V: TRBV28; size: NA
CDR3: ASRPRQLSYEQY; V: TRBV28; size: NA
CDR3: ASDKPDGYSGNTIY; V: TRBV7-2; size: NA
CDR3: ASSLVGLAGPAGTGELF; V: TRBV5-1; size: NA
CDR3: AVGDQNTGELF; V: TRBV4-2; size: few
CDR3: ASSEGDRVKSDTQY; V: TRBV6-1; size: NA
CDR3: ASSESLAGVGNEQF; V: TRBV7-3; size: NA
CDR3: SVVWGPYEQY; V: TRBV29-1; size: medium-sized
CDR3: ASSEGLSRGHTEAF; V: TRBV25-1; size: NA
CDR3: ASRTSLGSRDFSYEQY; V: TRBV28; size: NA
CDR3: ASSFQRGSRQF; V: TRBV7-3; size: NA
CDR3: ASSLGFRNAAGELF; V: TRBV5-6; size: NA